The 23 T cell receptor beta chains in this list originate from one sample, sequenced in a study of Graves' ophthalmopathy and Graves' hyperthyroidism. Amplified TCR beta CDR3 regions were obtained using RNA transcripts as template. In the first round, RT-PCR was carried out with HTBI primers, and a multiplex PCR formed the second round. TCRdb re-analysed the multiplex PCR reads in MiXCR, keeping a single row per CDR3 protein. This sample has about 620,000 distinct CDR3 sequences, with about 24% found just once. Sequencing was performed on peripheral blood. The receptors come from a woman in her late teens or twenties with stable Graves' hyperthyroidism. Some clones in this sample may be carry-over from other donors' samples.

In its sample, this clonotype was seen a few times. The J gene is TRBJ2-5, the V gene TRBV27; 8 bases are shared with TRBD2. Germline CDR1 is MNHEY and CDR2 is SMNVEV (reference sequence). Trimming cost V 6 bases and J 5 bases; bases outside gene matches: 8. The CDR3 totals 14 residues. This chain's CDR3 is CASSISGGVETQYF. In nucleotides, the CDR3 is TGTGCCAGCAGCATTTCCGGGGGGGTGGAGACCCAGTACTTC.

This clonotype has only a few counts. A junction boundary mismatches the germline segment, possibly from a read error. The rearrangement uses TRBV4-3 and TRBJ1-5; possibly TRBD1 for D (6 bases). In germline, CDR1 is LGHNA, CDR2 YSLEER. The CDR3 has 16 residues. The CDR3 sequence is CASGQGTWDSNQPQHF. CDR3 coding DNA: TGCGCCAGCGGCCAAGGGACATGGGATAGCAATCAGCCCCAGCATTTT.

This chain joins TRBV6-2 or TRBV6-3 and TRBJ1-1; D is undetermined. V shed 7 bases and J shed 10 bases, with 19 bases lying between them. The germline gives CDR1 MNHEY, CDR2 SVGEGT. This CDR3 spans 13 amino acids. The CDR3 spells CASTYLMGIAAFF. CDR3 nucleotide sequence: TGTGCCAGCACCTATTTAATGGGAATTGCAGCTTTCTTT.

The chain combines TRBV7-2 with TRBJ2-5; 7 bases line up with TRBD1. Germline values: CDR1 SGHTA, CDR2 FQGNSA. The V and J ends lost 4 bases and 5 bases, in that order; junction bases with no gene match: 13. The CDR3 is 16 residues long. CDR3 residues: CASSSRRRGGGETQYF. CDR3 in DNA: TGTGCCAGCAGCTCGCGTCGACGAGGGGGCGGGGAGACCCAGTACTTC.

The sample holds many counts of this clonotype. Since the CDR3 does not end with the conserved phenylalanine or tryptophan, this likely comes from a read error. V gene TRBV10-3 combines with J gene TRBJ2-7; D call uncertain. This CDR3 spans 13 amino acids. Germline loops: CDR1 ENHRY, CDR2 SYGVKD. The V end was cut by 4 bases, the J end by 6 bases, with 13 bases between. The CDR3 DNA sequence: TGTGCCATCAGTGCGGACCAGTCTCTCGAGCAGTACCTC. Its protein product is CAISADQSLEQYL.

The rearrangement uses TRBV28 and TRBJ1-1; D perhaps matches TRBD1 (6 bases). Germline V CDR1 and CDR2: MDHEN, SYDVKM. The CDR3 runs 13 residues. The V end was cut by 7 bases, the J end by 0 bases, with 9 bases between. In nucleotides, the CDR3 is TGTGCCAGCATAGGGGGGATGAACACTGAAGCTTTCTTT. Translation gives CASIGGMNTEAFF.

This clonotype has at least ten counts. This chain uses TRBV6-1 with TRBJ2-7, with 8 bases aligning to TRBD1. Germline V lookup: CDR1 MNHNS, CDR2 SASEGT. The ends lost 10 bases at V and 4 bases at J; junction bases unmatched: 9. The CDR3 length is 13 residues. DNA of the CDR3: TGTGCCACCGGACAGGGCCGAAGTTACGAGCAGTACTTC. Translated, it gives CATGQGRSYEQYF.

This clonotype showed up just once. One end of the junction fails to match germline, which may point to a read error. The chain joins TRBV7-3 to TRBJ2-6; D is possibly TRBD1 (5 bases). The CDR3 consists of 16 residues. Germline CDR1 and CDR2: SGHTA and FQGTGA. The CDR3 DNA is TGTGCCAGCAGCTTAGGAACGAGCTCTGGGGCCAACGTCCTGACGTTC. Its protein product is CASSLGTSSGANVLTF.

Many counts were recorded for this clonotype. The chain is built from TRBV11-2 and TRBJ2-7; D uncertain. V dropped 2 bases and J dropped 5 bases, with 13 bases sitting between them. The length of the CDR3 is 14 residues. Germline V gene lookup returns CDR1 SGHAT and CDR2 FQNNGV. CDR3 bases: TGTGCCAGCAGCTTAACAAAGGGTGTCAACGAGCAGTACTTC. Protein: CASSLTKGVNEQYF.

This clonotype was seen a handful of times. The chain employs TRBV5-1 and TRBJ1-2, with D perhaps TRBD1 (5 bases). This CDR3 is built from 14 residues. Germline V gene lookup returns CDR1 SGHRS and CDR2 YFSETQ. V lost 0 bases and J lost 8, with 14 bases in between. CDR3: CASSLGDRVEGYTF. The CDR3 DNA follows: TGCGCCAGCAGCTTGGGGGACCGGGTGGAAGGCTACACCTTC.

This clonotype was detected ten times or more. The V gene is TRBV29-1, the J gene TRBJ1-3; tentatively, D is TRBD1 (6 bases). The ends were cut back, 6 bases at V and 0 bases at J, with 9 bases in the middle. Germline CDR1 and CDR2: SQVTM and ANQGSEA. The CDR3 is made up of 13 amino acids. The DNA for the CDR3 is TGCAGCGTACGAGGGGGCTCTGGAAACACCATATATTTT. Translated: CSVRGGSGNTIYF.

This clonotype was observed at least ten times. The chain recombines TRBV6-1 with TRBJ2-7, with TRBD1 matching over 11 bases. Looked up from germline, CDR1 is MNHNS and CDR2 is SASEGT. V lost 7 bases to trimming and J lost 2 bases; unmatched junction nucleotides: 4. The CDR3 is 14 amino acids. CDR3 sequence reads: CASTRTGGTYEQYF. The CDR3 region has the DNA TGTGCCAGCACCCGGACAGGGGGCACCTACGAGCAGTACTTC.

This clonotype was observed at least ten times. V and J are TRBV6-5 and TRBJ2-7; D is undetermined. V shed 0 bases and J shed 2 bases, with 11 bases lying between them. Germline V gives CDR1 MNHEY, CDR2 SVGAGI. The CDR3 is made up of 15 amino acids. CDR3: CASSYSLRTAYEQYF. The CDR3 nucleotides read TGTGCCAGCAGTTACTCGCTGAGGACCGCCTACGAGCAGTACTTC.

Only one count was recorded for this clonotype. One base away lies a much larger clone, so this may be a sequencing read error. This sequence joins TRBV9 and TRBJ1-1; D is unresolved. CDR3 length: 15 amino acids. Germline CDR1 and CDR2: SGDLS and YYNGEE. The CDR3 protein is CASSVAAEMNTESFF. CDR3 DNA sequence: TGTGCCAGCAGCGTAGCTGCAGAGATGAACACTGAATCTTTCTTT.

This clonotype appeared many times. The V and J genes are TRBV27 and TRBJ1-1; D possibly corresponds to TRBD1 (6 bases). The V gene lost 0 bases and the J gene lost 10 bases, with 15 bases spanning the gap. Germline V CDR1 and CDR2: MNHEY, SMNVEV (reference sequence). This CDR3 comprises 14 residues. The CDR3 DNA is TGTGCCAGCAGTTTATCGCGAACAGGGTTCGCAGCTTTCTTT. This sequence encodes CASSLSRTGFAAFF.

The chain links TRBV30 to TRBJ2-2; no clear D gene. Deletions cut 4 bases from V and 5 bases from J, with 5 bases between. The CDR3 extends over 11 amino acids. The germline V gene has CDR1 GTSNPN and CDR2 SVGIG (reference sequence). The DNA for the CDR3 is TGTGCCTGGAAGGGTACCGGGGAGCTGTTTTTT. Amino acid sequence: CAWKGTGELFF.

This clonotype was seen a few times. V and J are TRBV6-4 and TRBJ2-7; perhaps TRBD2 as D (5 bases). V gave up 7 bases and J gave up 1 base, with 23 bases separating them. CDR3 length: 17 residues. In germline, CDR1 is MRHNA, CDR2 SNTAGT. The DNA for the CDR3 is TGTGCCAGCAACTCGAAGGAGGCCCTGATTTTATCCTACGAGCAGTACTTC. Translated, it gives CASNSKEALILSYEQYF.

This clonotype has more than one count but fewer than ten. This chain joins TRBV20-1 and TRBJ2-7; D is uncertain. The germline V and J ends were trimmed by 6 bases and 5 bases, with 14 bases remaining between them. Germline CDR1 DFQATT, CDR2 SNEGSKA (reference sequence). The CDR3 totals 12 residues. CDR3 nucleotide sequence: TGCAGTGCCAGAACGCCACACCACGAGCAGTACTTC. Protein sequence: CSARTPHHEQYF.

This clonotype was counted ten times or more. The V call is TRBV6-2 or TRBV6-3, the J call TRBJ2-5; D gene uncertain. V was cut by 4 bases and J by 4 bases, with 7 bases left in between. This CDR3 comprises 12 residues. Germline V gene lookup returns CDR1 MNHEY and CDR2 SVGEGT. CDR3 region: CASSLVPETQYF. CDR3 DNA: TGTGCCAGCAGTTTAGTCCCAGAGACCCAGTACTTC.

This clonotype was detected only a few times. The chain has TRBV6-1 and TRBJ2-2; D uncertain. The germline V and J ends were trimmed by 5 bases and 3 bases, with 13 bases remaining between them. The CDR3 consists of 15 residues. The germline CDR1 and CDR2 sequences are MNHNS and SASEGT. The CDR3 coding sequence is TGTGCCAGCAGTATAGTAGGGCTGGACACCGGGGAGCTGTTTTTT. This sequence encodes CASSIVGLDTGELFF.

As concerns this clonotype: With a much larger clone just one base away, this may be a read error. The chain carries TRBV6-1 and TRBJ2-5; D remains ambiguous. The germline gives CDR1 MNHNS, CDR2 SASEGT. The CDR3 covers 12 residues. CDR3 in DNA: TGTGCCAGCAGCCCCCCAATGGAGACCAAGTACTTC. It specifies CASSPPMETKYF.

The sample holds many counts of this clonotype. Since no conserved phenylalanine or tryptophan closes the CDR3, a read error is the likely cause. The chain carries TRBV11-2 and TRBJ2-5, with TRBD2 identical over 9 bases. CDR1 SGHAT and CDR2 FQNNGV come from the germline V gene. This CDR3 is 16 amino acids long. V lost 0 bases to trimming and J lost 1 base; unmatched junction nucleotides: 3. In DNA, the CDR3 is TGTGCCAGCAGCTTAGATGGACTAGCGCTCCAAGAGACCCAGTACCTC. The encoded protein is CASSLDGLALQETQYL.

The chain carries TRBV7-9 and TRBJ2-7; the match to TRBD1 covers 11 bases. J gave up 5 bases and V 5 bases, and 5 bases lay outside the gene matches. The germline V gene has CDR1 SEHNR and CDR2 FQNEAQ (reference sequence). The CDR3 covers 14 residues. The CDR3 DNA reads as TGTGCCAGCAGCGTAGGACAGGGGGCCCACGAGCAGTACTTC. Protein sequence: CASSVGQGAHEQYF.